The 14 T cell receptor beta chains below come from one sample, sequenced in a study of spatial heterogeneity in lung cancer. As to time point: blood at routine non-recurrence follow-up after resection. TCRdb itself ran the 5' RACE reads through MiXCR, one entry per CDR3 protein. In the table there are around 45,000 distinct CDR3 sequences, approximately 22% of which are singletons. The specimen comprised PBMCs, sampled at follow-up. The origin of the receptors is a female donor with early-stage non-small cell lung cancer.

As regards this clonotype: The junction does not match germline at one end; this may be a read error. V is TRBV3-1 and J is TRBJ2-1; D ambiguous. Looked up from germline, CDR1 is LGHDT and CDR2 is YNNKEL (reference sequence). The CDR3 is made up of 13 amino acids. The CDR3 protein is CASSQDRLRIMVF. In DNA, the CDR3 is TGTGCCAGCAGCCAAGACAGGTTAAGGATTATGGTCTTC.

The rearrangement links TRBV29-1 to TRBJ1-2; 11 bases map to TRBD1. The CDR3 is 13 residues long. Germline loops: CDR1 SQVTM, CDR2 ANQGSEA. Germline trimming cut 4 bases from V and 8 bases from J; bases unmatched to any gene: 6. This CDR3 is CSVAGQGADGYTF. DNA for the CDR3: TGCAGCGTTGCTGGACAGGGGGCAGACGGCTACACCTTC.

The V call is TRBV5-1, the J call TRBJ2-1; 8 nucleotides align to TRBD1. The CDR3 sequence is 13 residues long. V shed 4 bases, J shed 6 bases, and the junction held 3 bases outside the gene matches. Germline CDR1 and CDR2: SGHRS and YFSETQ. CDR3 loop: CASSGQGINEQFF. The CDR3 DNA is TGCGCCAGCAGCGGACAGGGTATCAATGAGCAGTTCTTC.

The chain carries TRBV7-2 and TRBJ1-1, with unresolved D. Trimming left V 8 bases short and J 0 bases short, with 7 bases between. This CDR3 region has 12 residues. From germline, CDR1 is SGHTA and CDR2 FQGNSA. DNA of the CDR3: TGTGCCAGCTCCTACTTGAACACTGAAGCTTTCTTT. Its translation: CASSYLNTEAFF.

This clonotype was counted at least ten times. The V gene is TRBV5-4, the J gene TRBJ2-3; 10 bases match TRBD2. J lost 5 bases, V lost 4 bases, and 4 bases had no gene match. Looked up from germline, CDR1 is SGHNT and CDR2 is YYREEE (reference sequence). CDR3 length: 14 residues. CDR3 in DNA: TGTGCCAGCAGCGGGCCTAGCGGGAGAGATACGCAGTATTTT. Protein: CASSGPSGRDTQYF.

This clonotype was seen a handful of times. V is TRBV20-1 and J is TRBJ2-4; 7 bases match TRBD1. CDR3 length: 15 residues. Unmatched junction bases numbered 5, after V lost 3 bases and J lost 0 bases. Germline CDR1 reads DFQATT; CDR2 reads SNEGSKA (reference sequence). CDR3 DNA: TGCAGTGCTAGGGGGACAGTCCTAGCCAAAAACATTCAGTACTTC. Its translation: CSARGTVLAKNIQYF.

This clonotype was recorded many times. The chain employs TRBV20-1 and TRBJ2-5; TRBD1 aligns across 9 bases. Germline lookup yields CDR1 DFQATT and CDR2 SNEGSKA (reference sequence). The CDR3 consists of 15 residues. J lost 0 bases, V lost 8 bases, and 10 bases had no gene match. The DNA of the CDR3 is TGCAGTACCGCCGTCGGGACAGGGCACCAAGAGACCCAGTACTTC. This encodes CSTAVGTGHQETQYF.

This clonotype was picked up many times. V is TRBV2 and J is TRBJ2-1; the D is unclear. Germline CDR1 SNHLY, CDR2 FYNNEI. The CDR3 covers 13 residues. The V end lost 2 bases, the J end lost 7 bases, and 9 bases lay between the germline ends. As DNA, the CDR3 is TGTGCCAGCAGTGAAAGAGGTCGAAATGAGCAGTTCTTC. It is translated as CASSERGRNEQFF.

Note on this clonotype: A much larger clone sits a single nucleotide away, making a read error possible. This chain connects TRBV7-8 to TRBJ2-1; D remains ambiguous. The CDR3 has 16 residues. Looked up from germline, CDR1 is SGHVS and CDR2 is FQNEAQ. In DNA form, the CDR3 reads TGTGCCAGCGGCTTGGGTGCCGCCTACCGAAACAATGAGCAGTTCTTC. This gives the protein CASGLGAAYRNNEQFF.

The chain links TRBV27 to TRBJ2-1; no clear D. V was shortened by 5 bases and J by 8 bases, with 28 bases between the two germline ends. The CDR3 totals 18 residues. Germline CDR1 and CDR2: MNHEY and SMNVEV (reference sequence). CDR3 residues: CASSPLKVLASGSHEQFF. The CDR3 nucleotides are TGTGCCAGCAGTCCCCTCAAGGTTTTGGCCAGTGGTTCTCATGAGCAGTTCTTC.

The table lists this clonotype with a few counts. The chain joins TRBV27 to TRBJ1-6, with TRBD1 identical over 8 bases. Germline V CDR1 and CDR2: MNHEY, SMNVEV (reference sequence). The V gene end was trimmed by 5 bases and the J gene end by 8 bases; junction bases not matched to a gene: 5. This CDR3 region has 14 residues. The CDR3 protein is CASSPGQGYSPLHF. The CDR3, as DNA: TGTGCCAGCAGTCCCGGACAGGGATATTCACCCCTCCACTTT.

In this sample, this clonotype turned up many times. The chain recombines TRBV20-1 with TRBJ2-5; possibly TRBD2 for D (6 bases). This CDR3 is built from 13 residues. Trimming stripped 2 bases from V and 5 bases from J, with 12 bases between. Germline CDR1 and CDR2: DFQATT and SNEGSKA (reference sequence). The CDR3 spells CSARITSSETQYF. In DNA, the CDR3 is TGCAGTGCTAGAATAACTAGCTCGGAGACCCAGTACTTC.

Many counts were recorded for this clonotype. This chain joins TRBV2 and TRBJ2-1; D gene ambiguous. V was cut by 7 bases and J by 9 bases, with 13 bases left in between. This CDR3 has 12 amino acids. CDR1 SNHLY and CDR2 FYNNEI come from the germline V gene. This CDR3 is CASNVWASEQFF. The CDR3 DNA is TGTGCCAGCAACGTATGGGCCAGTGAGCAGTTCTTC.

V usage is TRBV9 and J usage is TRBJ1-2; D not certain. CDR3 size: 14 residues. V gave up 0 bases and J gave up 2 bases, with 8 bases separating them. Germline lookup yields CDR1 SGDLS and CDR2 YYNGEE. The CDR3 loop is CASSVVSGNYGYTF. CDR3 DNA sequence: TGTGCCAGCAGCGTAGTTTCAGGCAACTATGGCTACACCTTC.